Here is one T cell receptor (beta chain) with its context. No antigen is known for it. Vbeta (60) and Jbeta (13) primers were used in the PCR. This table comes from immunoSEQ multiplex PCR, and its TCRdb copy is limited to in-frame clones, with some not included. The sample's table shows 130,000 to 150,000 clones. This sample is drawn from a study of cytomegalovirus exposure and HLA in healthy donors. Study outcomes and limitations: The classifier, whose performance was assessed in both the original and validation cohorts, reportedly diagnosed cytomegalovirus status with high specificity and sensitivity. The authors listed over 150 TCR beta chains as cytomegalovirus-associated. A later analysis by the authors found several of the most significant clusters apparently linked to common viral pathogens.

Germline V gene data show CDR1 as SNHLY and CDR2 as FYNNEI. This CDR3 region has 16 residues. Trimming at V came to 6 bases and at J to 4 bases, leaving 11 bases not matched to a gene. Input material: PBMCs. This chain links TRBV2 with TRBJ1-4, with 7 bases aligning to TRBD1. The sequence derives from a woman aged 45-60 years in good health and CMV-seronegative. The CDR3 nucleotides read TGTGCCAGCAGCGTCTCCGACAGGGCCTTTAATGAAAAACTGTTTTTT. Translation: CASSVSDRAFNEKLFF.